What follows is one TCR beta chain and its context. Other DNA sequences of this sample code for an identical CDR3. These data come from a study of blood T cell repertoires in COVID-19. Per the original data handling: Nucleated cell number was recorded as an estimate derived from reference gene primer amplification. Some clones are missing from TCRdb's copy, which holds only in-frame ones; the method was immunoSEQ multiplex PCR. V and J calls and clone size are given by that table; D and trimming were obtained from the DNA. Of some 75,000 clones in the sample, around 80% were seen once. Looked up from germline, CDR1 is DFQATT and CDR2 is SNEGSKA (reference sequence). The CDR3 consists of 11 residues. The germline V and J ends were trimmed by 6 bases and 3 bases, with 7 bases remaining between them.

This TCR was recovered from a man aged 50 or older with COVID-19, enrolled during active disease. The material sequenced was peripheral blood. The chain employs TRBV20-1 and TRBJ2-3; no definite D call. As DNA, the CDR3 is TGCAGTGCAATCCTTACAGATACGCAGTATTTT. It is translated as CSAILTDTQYF.